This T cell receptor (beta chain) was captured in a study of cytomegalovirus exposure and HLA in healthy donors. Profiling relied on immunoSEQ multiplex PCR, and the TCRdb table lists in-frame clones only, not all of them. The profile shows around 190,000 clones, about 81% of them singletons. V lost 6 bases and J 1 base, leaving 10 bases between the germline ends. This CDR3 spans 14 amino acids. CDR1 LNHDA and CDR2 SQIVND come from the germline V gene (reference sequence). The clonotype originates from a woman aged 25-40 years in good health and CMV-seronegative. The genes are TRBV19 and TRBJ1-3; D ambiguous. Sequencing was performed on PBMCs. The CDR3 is CASSTPTSGNTIYF. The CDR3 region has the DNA TGTGCCAGTAGCACTCCCACTTCTGGAAACACCATATATTTT.